One sample yielded the 16 T cell receptor beta chains listed below, sequenced in a study of cytomegalovirus exposure and HLA in healthy donors. With 60 Vbeta and 13 Jbeta primers, the PCR was carried out. Profiling relied on immunoSEQ multiplex PCR, and the TCRdb table lists in-frame clones only, not all of them. The sample holds 150,000 to 200,000 clones, 70% to 75% seen once. The sample was PBMCs. Source of these receptors: a man between 18 and 35 years old in good health and CMV-seropositive.

V gene TRBV27 combines with J gene TRBJ1-5; TRBD1 agrees at 11 bases. The V gene's germline CDR1 is MNHEY and CDR2 SMNVEV (reference sequence). V lost 8 bases and J lost 2; bases outside the gene matches: 8. This CDR3 has 16 amino acids. CDR3 DNA: TGTGCCAGCGCTCCCGGGACAGGGGGTCGCAATCAGCCCCAGCATTTT. Residues: CASAPGTGGRNQPQHF.

This chain links TRBV11-2 with TRBJ1-1, with D possibly TRBD1 on 6 matching bases. Trimming stripped 6 bases from V and 5 bases from J, with 13 bases between. CDR3 length: 13 amino acids. Germline CDR1 reads SGHAT; CDR2 reads FQNNGV. CDR3 sequence reads: CASSRGQQTEAFF. CDR3 in DNA: TGTGCCAGCAGTCGTGGACAGCAGACTGAAGCTTTCTTT.

The V call is TRBV11-2, the J call TRBJ2-7; weak D call: TRBD1 (6 bases). The germline V gene has CDR1 SGHAT and CDR2 FQNNGV. V gave up 4 bases and J gave up 4 bases, with 11 bases separating them. The CDR3 is 13 amino acids. The CDR3 loop reads CASSSRTVYEQYV. CDR3 sequence (DNA): TGTGCCAGCAGCTCCCGGACAGTTTACGAGCAGTACGTC.

The genes are TRBV6-1 and TRBJ2-7; 11 nucleotides agree with TRBD2. The CDR3 extends over 14 amino acids. Germline assignment: CDR1 MNHNS and CDR2 SASEGT. The CDR3 bases are TGTGCCAGCAGCCCACTAGCGGGAGCATACGAGCAGTGCGTC. As protein: CASSPLAGAYEQCV.

The chain links TRBV10-1 to TRBJ1-1; no reliable D call. Germline-derived CDR1 and CDR2 are WNHNN and SYGVQD (reference sequence). The CDR3 runs to 13 residues. Trimming took 3 bases from V and 3 from J, leaving 8 bases between them. The CDR3, as DNA: TGCGCCAGCAGTGATCTTATTTACACTGAAGCTTTCTTT. It encodes CASSDLIYTEAFF.

The genes are TRBV13 and TRBJ2-2, with TRBD1 matching 9 bases. Trimming took 1 base from V and 5 from J; bases not matched to a gene: 5. Per germline, CDR1 PRHDT and CDR2 FYEKMQ (reference sequence). The CDR3 totals 16 residues. DNA of the CDR3: TGTGCCAGCAGCTTAGCGGGGACAGGGTGGACCGGGGAGCTGTTTTTT. This sequence encodes CASSLAGTGWTGELFF.

Only a few counts were recorded for this clone. This chain links TRBV7-2 with TRBJ1-2, with 12 bases fitting TRBD1. The germline gives CDR1 SGHTA, CDR2 FQGNSA. There are 13 residues in the CDR3. V was clipped by 8 bases and J by 11 bases; unmatched bases: 9. Here the CDR3 reads CASSIGTGGGYTF. The CDR3 nucleotides read TGTGCCAGCTCCATTGGGACAGGGGGCGGGTACACCTTC.

As for this clone: Germline and junction disagree at one end, which may indicate a read error. The rearrangement links TRBV4-1 to TRBJ2-1; 10 bases agree with TRBD2. This CDR3 has 16 amino acids. Germline assignment: CDR1 MGHRA and CDR2 YSYEKL. The CDR3 nucleotides read TGCGCCAGCAGTCAAGGGACTAGCGAAACCTACAATGAGCAGTTCTTC. Protein: CASSQGTSETYNEQFF.

V gene TRBV7-9 combines with J gene TRBJ2-2, with D possibly being TRBD2 (6 bases). The CDR3 spans 15 residues. CDR1 and CDR2 from the germline V gene are SEHNR and FQNEAQ (reference sequence). Trimming left V 4 bases short and J 0 bases short, with 9 bases between. The CDR3 DNA sequence: TGTGCCAGCAGCTACGCGGGGTCGAACACCGGGGAGCTGTTTTTT. Translation gives CASSYAGSNTGELFF.

Comments on this clone: An end of the junction does not agree with germline; a read error may underlie this. V gene TRBV7-2 combines with J gene TRBJ1-4; unclear D gene. The CDR3 is 15 amino acids. Per the germline V gene, CDR1 is SGHTA and CDR2 is FQGNSA. CDR3 in amino acids: CASSLATPEGGKLFF. Here the CDR3 DNA reads TGTGCCAGCAGCCTAGCTACACCGGAGGGCGGAAAACTGTTTTTT. The full variable domain, in which reference TRBV7-2 and TRBJ1-4 provide the parts outside the CDR3, is GAGVSQSPSNKVTEKGKDVELRCDPISGHTALYWYRQSLGQGLEFLIYFQGNSAPDKSGLPSDRFSAERTGGSVSTLTIQRTQQEDSAVYLCASSLATPEGGKLFFGSGTQLSVL.

In nucleotides, the CDR3 is TGTGCCAGTGCAACAGGGGTCGAGAACACTGAAGCTTTCTTT. Translated: CASATGVENTEAFF. The V call is TRBV2, the J call TRBJ1-1; the match to TRBD1 covers 7 bases. The junction had 8 bases not matched to a gene; V was cut back by 9 bases and J by 1 base. Germline loops: CDR1 SNHLY, CDR2 FYNNEI. The CDR3 is 14 residues long. The variable domain in full, with the rest retrieved from reference TRBV2 and TRBJ1-1, is EPEVTQTPSHQVTQMGQEVILRCVPISNHLYFYWYRQILGQKVEFLVSFYNNEISEKSEIFDDQFSVERPDGSNFTLKIRSTKLEDSAMYFCASATGVENTEAFFGQGTRLTVV.

The rearrangement links TRBV29-1 to TRBJ2-5, with 8 bases matching TRBD1. Germline lookup yields CDR1 SQVTM and CDR2 ANQGSEA. The CDR3 is 14 residues long. V lost 8 bases to trimming and J lost 0 bases; unmatched junction nucleotides: 8. The CDR3 here is CSTGTGLYQETQYF. The CDR3, as DNA: TGCAGCACCGGGACAGGCTTGTACCAAGAGACCCAGTACTTC.

This chain joins TRBV5-6 and TRBJ2-7; the match to TRBD2 covers 7 bases. The V and J ends lost 4 bases and 6 bases, in that order; junction bases with no gene match: 13. The germline CDR1 and CDR2 sequences are SGHDT and YYEEEE. This CDR3 is 15 amino acids long. The CDR3 here is CASSNQAAGGSEQYV. Here the CDR3 DNA reads TGTGCCAGCAGCAACCAGGCCGCCGGGGGGAGCGAGCAGTACGTC.

This clone was recorded a few times. The chain has TRBV6-4 and TRBJ2-2, with D possibly TRBD1 on 5 matching bases. CDR3 length: 13 amino acids. With 7 bases removed from V and 4 bases from J, the gap between germline ends came to 10 bases. CDR1 and CDR2 from the germline V gene are MRHNA and SNTAGT. This CDR3 is CASTPTGTGELFF. CDR3 sequence (DNA): TGTGCCAGCACCCCCACAGGCACCGGGGAGCTGTTTTTT.

The CDR3 is CASSQGGAGGQETQYF. CDR3 nucleotides: TGCGCCAGCAGCCAAGGAGGAGCGGGGGGCCAAGAGACCCAGTACTTC. V gene TRBV4-1 combines with J gene TRBJ2-5; 9 nucleotides line up with TRBD2. The V segment lost 1 base and the J segment 1 base; nucleotides outside the gene matches: 4. Germline V gene sequence: CDR1 MGHRA, CDR2 YSYEKL. The CDR3 is made up of 16 amino acids.

V and J are TRBV11-2 and TRBJ2-3; 9 bases map to TRBD1. V was pared by 6 bases and J by 5 bases, with 6 bases of the junction left unmatched. The germline gives CDR1 SGHAT, CDR2 FQNNGV. This CDR3 region has 14 residues. This chain's CDR3 is CASSRDRVGDTQYF. The CDR3 DNA is TGTGCCAGCAGTCGGGACAGGGTAGGAGATACGCAGTATTTT.